These T cell receptor beta chains were read from a single sample in a study of monozygotic twins with inflammatory bowel disease. TCRdb re-analyzed the 5' RACE reads; it lists each CDR3 protein once, without DNA. The sample totals 200,000 to 250,000 distinct CDR3 sequences. Sequenced input: blood. The receptors come from a human donor with ulcerative colitis or Crohn's disease, or a healthy co-twin of an affected twin (not recorded which). Each CDR3 is given with its conserved first and last residue. Each record gives: V gene, J gene, CDR3 protein.

TRBV9	TRBJ1-3	CASSGGLWGNTIYF
TRBV6-2/TRBV6-3	TRBJ1-5	CASSFSAGAGSNQPQHF
TRBV3-1	TRBJ1-5	CASSQEGTQPQHF
TRBV7-2	TRBJ2-4	CASSTGALAKNIQYF
TRBV3-1	TRBJ2-3	CASSRTPHQTDTQYF
TRBV5-1	TRBJ1-3	CASSSGDGNTIYF
TRBV5-1	TRBJ1-1	CASSLRGEGISTEAFF
TRBV6-5	TRBJ1-5	CASSPRQGGDSNQPQHF
TRBV7-8	TRBJ2-7	CASSLGPGQGTYEQYF
TRBV5-1	TRBJ2-5	CASSLASEETQYF
TRBV20-1	TRBJ2-1	CSANDASGSVNEQFF
TRBV6-5	TRBJ1-1	CATKKTSAEAFF
TRBV18	TRBJ1-1	CASSPQGQGVNTEAFF
TRBV15	TRBJ2-6	CATSSQGAASGANVLTF
TRBV9	TRBJ1-1	CASSVEAGGTEAFF
TRBV7-2	TRBJ1-2	CASSETGGGYTF
TRBV12-3/TRBV12-4	TRBJ2-7	CASSLTIAGPDEQYF
TRBV19	TRBJ1-6	CASREQGNSPLHF
TRBV2	TRBJ2-2	CASSPRQGFGTGELFF
TRBV7-8	TRBJ2-7	CASSSRGLPYEQYF
TRBV6-5	TRBJ1-1	CASRGLGTEAFF
TRBV5-1	TRBJ2-3	CASSWRADTDTQYF
TRBV9	TRBJ1-1	CASSVGLSSTEAFF
TRBV5-1	TRBJ2-3	CASTQGDTTDTQYF
TRBV19	TRBJ1-1	CASSIYPNTEAFF
TRBV5-1	TRBJ2-7	CASSLEGHEQYF